This T cell receptor beta chain was sequenced for a study of regulatory T cells in long-lasting Graves disease. Study information: A definition of persistent Graves' disease required over 5 years of antithyroid drugs plus positive TSH receptor antibodies.

This clonotype was seen at least ten times. Its antigen is unidentified. The time point is: persistent/refractory GD, antithyroid drugs over 5 years with positive TRAb. RNA from PBMCs was the source of the TCR library. Germline CDR1 is KGHDR and CDR2 is SFDVKD. This CDR3 has 11 residues. V lost 9 bases to trimming and J lost 6 bases, with 10 bases between them. Study-level points and caveats: Thyroid tissue was not sampled; only peripheral blood was. Owing to a sample size that was small, accuracy may have been reduced.

Combining iRepertoire HTBI primers with Arm-PCR of CDR3 regions, the authors built TCR beta libraries. Original processing methods: Identified segments across samples numbered roughly 60 TRBV and approximately 15 TRBJ. TCRdb used MiXCR to reprocess the multiplex PCR reads, holding one entry per CDR3 protein. TCRdb's processing, not the authors', yielded these V and J calls. The data show 300,000 to 350,000 distinct CDR3 sequences, 15% to 20% seen once. The TCR sequence derives from a female donor with Graves disease. The source was peripheral blood mononuclear cells (PBMCs), collected when the disease was refractory, from a patient treated with antithyroid drugs. This chain uses TRBV24-1 with TRBJ1-2; D unclear. CDR3 DNA: TGTGCCACCGAGGATTACAATGGCTACACCTTC. Translating it yields CATEDYNGYTF.